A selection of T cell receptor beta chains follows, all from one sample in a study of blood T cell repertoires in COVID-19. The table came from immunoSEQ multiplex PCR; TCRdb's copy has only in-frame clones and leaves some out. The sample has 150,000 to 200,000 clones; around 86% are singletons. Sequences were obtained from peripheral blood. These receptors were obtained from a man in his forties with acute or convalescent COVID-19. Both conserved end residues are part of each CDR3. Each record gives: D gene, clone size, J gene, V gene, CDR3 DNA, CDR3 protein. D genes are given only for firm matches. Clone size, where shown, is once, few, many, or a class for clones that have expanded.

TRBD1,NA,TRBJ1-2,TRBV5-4,TGTGCCAGCAGCCAGGGGACAGGTTCTAACTATGGCTACACCTTC,CASSQGTGSNYGYTF
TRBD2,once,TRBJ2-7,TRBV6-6,TGTGCCAGCAGTCACGGGACTAGCGGGGCCTACGAGCAGTACTTC,CASSHGTSGAYEQYF
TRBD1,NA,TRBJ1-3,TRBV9,TGTGCCAGCAGCCTCGGACAGGGACCAGGAAACACCATATATTTT,CASSLGQGPGNTIYF
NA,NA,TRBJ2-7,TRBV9,TGTGCCAGCAGCGCCGGAGGTAACGAGCAGTACTTC,CASSAGGNEQYF
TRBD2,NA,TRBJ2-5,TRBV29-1,TGCACCCCCCTGGTAGGCGGGGGAGAAGAGACCCAGTACTTC,CTPLVGGGEETQYF
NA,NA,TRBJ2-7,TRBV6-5,TGTGCCAGCAGTTACACCCTAAGCTCCTACGAGCAGTACTTC,CASSYTLSSYEQYF
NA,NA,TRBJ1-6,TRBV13,TGTGCCAGCAGCTTAGGCCAAGGGGCCAATAATTCACCCCTCCACTTT,CASSLGQGANNSPLHF
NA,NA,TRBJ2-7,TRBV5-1,TGCGCCAGCAGCTTGGACGGGAACGAGCAGTACTTC,CASSLDGNEQYF
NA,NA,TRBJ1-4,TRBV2,TGTGCCAGCAACTCAGGGGAAGAAAAACTGTTTTTT,CASNSGEEKLFF
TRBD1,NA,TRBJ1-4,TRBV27,TGTGCCAGCAGTTTGTTCGAGGGGGCGCCTAATGAAAAACTGTTTTTT,CASSLFEGAPNEKLFF
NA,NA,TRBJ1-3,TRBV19,TGTGCCAGTAGTTTTTTACAGGGAACTGGAAACACCATATATTTT,CASSFLQGTGNTIYF
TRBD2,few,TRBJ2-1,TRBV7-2,TGTGCCAGCAGGAGAACGTTAGCGGGGGGTCGACACAATGAGCAGTTCTTC,CASRRTLAGGRHNEQFF
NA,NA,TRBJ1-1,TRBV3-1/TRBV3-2,TGTGCCAGCAGCCCTGGACTTGAAGGAACTGAAGCTTTCTTT,CASSPGLEGTEAFF
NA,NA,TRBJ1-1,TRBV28,TGTGCCAGCAGTTTCAGGGGCGAGGGGACTGAAGCTTTCTTT,CASSFRGEGTEAFF
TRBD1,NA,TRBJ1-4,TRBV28,TGTGCCAGCAGTGGACAGGGGGGGAAAGAAAAACTGTTTTTT,CASSGQGGKEKLFF
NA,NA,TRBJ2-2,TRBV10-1,TGCGCCAGCAGGACCCCGGGAGTTAGTGGCGGGGAGCTGTTTTTT,CASRTPGVSGGELFF
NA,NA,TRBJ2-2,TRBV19,TGTGCCAGTAGTATGGGGGGGGCCTACACCGGGGAGCTGTTTTTT,CASSMGGAYTGELFF
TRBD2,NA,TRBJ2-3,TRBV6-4,TGTGCCAGCAGTGAAGAGGCGGGGGGGAGCACAGATACGCAGTATTTT,CASSEEAGGSTDTQYF
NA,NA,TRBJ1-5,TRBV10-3,TGTGCCATCAGTGAGACGACAGTTAGCAATCAGCCCCAGCATTTT,CAISETTVSNQPQHF
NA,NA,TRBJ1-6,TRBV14,TGTGCCAGCAGCCACAGGGGAGGGGAGCGGAATTCACCCCTCCACTTT,CASSHRGGERNSPLHF
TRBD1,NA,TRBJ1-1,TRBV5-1,TGCGCCAGCAGCTTGGGCTCCCTTGACAGGGACACTGAAGCTTTCTTT,CASSLGSLDRDTEAFF
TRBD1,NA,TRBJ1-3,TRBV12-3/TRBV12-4,TGTGCCAGCACCCCGACAGGGGGAAACACCATATATTTT,CASTPTGGNTIYF
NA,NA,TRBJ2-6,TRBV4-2,TGTGCCAGCAGCCCAAGCCCGGCCCGCGGGGCTGGGGCCAACGTCCTGACTTTC,CASSPSPARGAGANVLTF
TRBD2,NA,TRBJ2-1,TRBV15,TGTGCCACCAGCCCAAGGGGGAGCGGGGGGGTCAATGAGCAGTTCTTC,CATSPRGSGGVNEQFF
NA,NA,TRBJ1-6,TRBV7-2,TGTGCCAGCAGCTTAGAGGGAGACCCCTATTCACCCCTCCACTTT,CASSLEGDPYSPLHF
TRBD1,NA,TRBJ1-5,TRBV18,TGTGCCAGCTCACCTTCAGGGGGCGGTCAGCCCCAGCATTTT,CASSPSGGGQPQHF
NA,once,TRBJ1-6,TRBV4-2,TGTGCCAGCGGTCCACAGAAAACCTCCTATAATTCACCCCTCCACTTT,CASGPQKTSYNSPLHF
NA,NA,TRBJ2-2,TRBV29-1,TGCAGCGTTGATTACGGGAACACCGGGGAGCTGTTTTTT,CSVDYGNTGELFF
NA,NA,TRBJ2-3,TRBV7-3,TGTGCCAGCAGCGATGGCCGAGGGCGGTACACAGATACGCAGTATTTT,CASSDGRGRYTDTQYF
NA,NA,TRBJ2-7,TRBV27,TGTGCCAGCAGTTTATCCCCTTCCCTGGCCTCCTACGAGCAGTACTTC,CASSLSPSLASYEQYF
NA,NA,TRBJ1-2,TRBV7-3,TGTGCCAGCAGCCAGGCGGGGGGGACGGCTAACTATGGCTACACCTTC,CASSQAGGTANYGYTF
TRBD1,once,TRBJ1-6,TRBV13,TGTGCCAGCAGCCTCCGGACAGGATATTCACCCCTCCACTTT,CASSLRTGYSPLHF
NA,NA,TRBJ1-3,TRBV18,TGTGCCAGCTCAGAAAACAACTCTGGAAACACCATATATTTT,CASSENNSGNTIYF
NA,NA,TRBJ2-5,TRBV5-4,TGTGCCAGCAGCTTGCGTGGGGCCCAAGAGACCCAGTACTTC,CASSLRGAQETQYF
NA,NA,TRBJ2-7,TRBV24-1,TGTGCCACCAGTGATTTGCACACCGCCTACGAGCAGTACTTC,CATSDLHTAYEQYF
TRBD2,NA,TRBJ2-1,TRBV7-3,TGTGCCAGCAGCTCCGGGACTAGCGGGGGGTACAATGAGCAGTTCTTC,CASSSGTSGGYNEQFF
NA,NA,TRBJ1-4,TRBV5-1,TGCGCCAGCAGCTTCGGGAGTACTGGACCAACTAATGAAAAACTGTTTTTT,CASSFGSTGPTNEKLFF
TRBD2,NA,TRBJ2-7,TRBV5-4,TGTGCCAGCAGCCCAACTAGCGGGGTCTACGAGCAGTACTTC,CASSPTSGVYEQYF
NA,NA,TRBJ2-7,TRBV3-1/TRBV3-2,TGTGCCAGCACCGGGGACACCTCCTACGAGCAGTACTTC,CASTGDTSYEQYF
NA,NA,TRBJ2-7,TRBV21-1,TGTGCCAGCAGCAAAGGGGGCCAGTGCCCCTACGAGCAGTACTTC,CASSKGGQCPYEQYF